These 32 T cell receptor beta chains share one sample of origin, sequenced in a study of blood T cell repertoires in COVID-19. Using immunoSEQ multiplex PCR, the repertoire was profiled, and TCRdb retains in-frame clones only, with some absent. The sample carries 230,000 or so clones, approximately 90% recorded once. Material: PBMCs or T cells enriched from blood (not recorded which). All receptors derive from a woman in her 30s who had recovered from COVID-19.

The chain uses TRBV19 and TRBJ2-2; 8 bases map to TRBD1. CDR1 and CDR2 from the germline V gene are LNHDA and SQIVND (reference sequence). V trimming: 10 bases; J trimming: 7 bases; junction bases outside the gene matches: 14. The CDR3 sequence is 15 residues long. CDR3 amino acids: CATKGLQGVGGELFF. CDR3 coding DNA: TGTGCCACCAAGGGATTACAGGGGGTTGGCGGGGAGCTGTTTTTT. Complete variable domain (other parts from reference TRBV19 and TRBJ2-2): DGGITQSPKYLFRKEGQNVTLSCEQNLNHDAMYWYRQDPGQGLRLIYYSQIVNDFQKGDIAEGYSVSREKKESFPLTVTSAQKNPTAFYLCATKGLQGVGGELFFGEGSRLTVL.

The gene calls are TRBV7-2 and TRBJ2-1; a possible D gene is TRBD2 (5 bases). Per germline, CDR1 SGHTA and CDR2 FQGNSA. V shed 5 bases and J shed 6 bases, with 14 bases lying between them. The CDR3 runs to 14 residues. CDR3 protein: CASSPRRGTNEQFF. The CDR3 DNA reads as TGTGCCAGCAGCCCGAGACGGGGAACCAATGAGCAGTTCTTC.

The rearrangement links TRBV3-1 (or the pseudogene TRBV3-2) to TRBJ1-6, with D uncertain. The ends were cut back, 2 bases at V and 3 bases at J, with 17 bases in the middle. The germline V gene encodes CDR1 LGHDT and CDR2 YNNKEL (reference sequence). The CDR3 covers 18 residues. This chain's CDR3 is CASSQIRLRSLYNSPLHF. The CDR3 bases are TGTGCCAGCAGCCAAATTCGCCTCCGGAGTCTCTATAATTCACCCCTCCACTTT.

The V call is TRBV18, the J call TRBJ2-1, with TRBD1 as a possible D gene (7 bases). This CDR3 region has 14 residues. Germline lookup yields CDR1 KGHSH and CDR2 LQKENI. Trimming left V 1 base short and J 7 bases short, with 11 bases between. The CDR3 sequence: CASSPLRGANEQFF. CDR3 nucleotide sequence: TGTGCCAGCTCACCACTCAGGGGGGCGAATGAGCAGTTCTTC.

This clone showed up just once. The chain carries TRBV3-1 (or the pseudogene TRBV3-2) and TRBJ1-1; 9 bases match TRBD1. The V segment lost 3 bases and the J segment 3 bases; nucleotides outside the gene matches: 5. Germline loops: CDR1 LGHDT, CDR2 YNNKEL (reference sequence). The CDR3 has 15 residues. CDR3 sequence reads: CASSHYRTGDTEAFF. Written as DNA, the CDR3 is TGTGCCAGCAGCCATTACAGGACAGGGGACACTGAAGCTTTCTTT.

V is TRBV5-1 and J is TRBJ2-3; a possible D gene is TRBD2 (6 bases). CDR3 length: 18 amino acids. The V end lost 3 bases, the J end lost 5 bases, and 25 bases lay between the germline ends. CDR1 SGHRS and CDR2 YFSETQ come from the germline V gene. CDR3 protein: CASSSDLGTARLGDTQYF. As DNA, the CDR3 is TGCGCCAGCAGCTCCGACCTCGGGACTGCCCGATTGGGAGATACGCAGTATTTT.

As for this clone: Other DNA sequences in the sample encode the same CDR3. The V gene is TRBV5-5, the J gene TRBJ1-1; D gene unclear. Trimming took 1 base from V and 2 from J, leaving 9 bases between them. Looked up from germline, CDR1 is SGHKS and CDR2 is YYEKEE (reference sequence). CDR3 length equals 14 residues. CDR3 sequence reads: CASSLRQANTEAFF. The CDR3, as DNA: TGTGCCAGCAGCTTGCGTCAGGCTAACACTGAAGCTTTCTTT.

This chain uses TRBV5-6 with TRBJ1-1; 9 nucleotides agree with TRBD1. CDR1 and CDR2 (germline): SGHDT, YYEEEE. V lost 4 bases, J lost 7 bases, and 8 bases stayed unmatched. This CDR3 is built from 14 residues. Here the CDR3 reads CASSRGQGTLEAFF. The DNA of the CDR3 is TGTGCCAGCAGCAGGGGACAGGGAACTCTTGAAGCTTTCTTT.

V and J are TRBV4-3 and TRBJ2-7; TRBD2 might be the D (6 bases). The germline V and J ends were trimmed by 1 base and 5 bases, with 15 bases remaining between them. The V gene's germline CDR1 is LGHNA and CDR2 YSLEER. The CDR3 runs to 15 residues. CDR3 region: CASSQVSEWGDEQYF. The CDR3 DNA follows: TGCGCCAGCAGCCAAGTCTCCGAGTGGGGGGACGAGCAGTACTTC.

V usage is TRBV7-2 and J usage is TRBJ2-3; unclear D gene. The CDR3 runs 13 residues. Per germline, CDR1 SGHTA and CDR2 FQGNSA. Between the trimmed V and J ends, which lost 1 base and 3 bases, there was a span of 5 bases. Here the CDR3 DNA reads TGTGCCAGCAGCTTAGATCGTACAGATACGCAGTATTTT. Its protein is CASSLDRTDTQYF. The variable domain in full, with the rest retrieved from reference TRBV7-2 and TRBJ2-3, is GAGVSQSPSNKVTEKGKDVELRCDPISGHTALYWYRQSLGQGLEFLIYFQGNSAPDKSGLPSDRFSAERTGGSVSTLTIQRTQQEDSAVYLCASSLDRTDTQYFGPGTRLTVL.

J is TRBJ2-5 and V is TRBV7-3; TRBD2 is a possible D gene (6 bases). The CDR3 contains 15 residues. Trimming pared 2 bases from V and 3 bases from J, leaving 13 bases between. Germline V gene data show CDR1 as SGHTA and CDR2 as FQGTGA. DNA for the CDR3: TGTGCCAGCAGCTTAGGTGGGGGGTCCAAAGAGACCCAGTACTTC. This codes for CASSLGGGSKETQYF.

The J gene is TRBJ1-1, the V gene TRBV12-3 or TRBV12-4; TRBD1 might be the D (5 bases). V was clipped by 5 bases and J by 5 bases, with 12 bases between them. CDR3 length: 13 residues. CDR3 nucleotide sequence: TGTGCCAGCAGTCCGAGGACACAGACTGAAGCTTTCTTT. The encoded protein is CASSPRTQTEAFF.

This clone was seen a single time. The V and J genes are TRBV25-1 and TRBJ1-1; 8 bases map to TRBD1. The CDR3 loop spans 15 amino acids. Looked up from germline, CDR1 is MGHDK and CDR2 is SYGVNS. V gave up 4 bases and J gave up 4 bases; unmatched junction bases: 8. The CDR3 loop reads CASSGQGALGTEAFF. Here the CDR3 DNA reads TGTGCCAGCAGTGGGCAGGGGGCGCTTGGCACTGAAGCTTTCTTT.

CDR3 loop: CAISRLAGENNEQFF. Written as DNA, the CDR3 is TGTGCCATCAGTAGACTAGCGGGGGAGAACAATGAGCAGTTCTTC. The chain joins TRBV10-3 to TRBJ2-1; 12 positions match TRBD2. The V gene end was trimmed by 5 bases and the J gene end by 5 bases; junction bases not matched to a gene: 4. Germline CDR1 reads ENHRY; CDR2 reads SYGVKD. The CDR3 is made up of 15 amino acids.

This chain connects TRBV9 to TRBJ2-7, with 8 positions matching TRBD1. Unmatched junction bases numbered 5, after V lost 2 bases and J lost 1 base. This CDR3 has 15 residues. Germline CDR1 reads SGDLS; CDR2 reads YYNGEE. CDR3 sequence: CASSVGQGASYEQYF. CDR3 coding DNA: TGTGCCAGCAGCGTGGGGCAGGGGGCATCCTACGAGCAGTACTTC.

The chain joins TRBV29-1 to TRBJ1-1; D perhaps matches TRBD1 (5 bases). V was shortened by 3 bases and J by 5 bases, with 16 bases between the two germline ends. Germline V gene lookup returns CDR1 SQVTM and CDR2 ANQGSEA. This CDR3 is 14 amino acids long. The CDR3 DNA reads as TGCAGCGTTGAGGAGCGCAGGGATGGGACTGAAGCTTTCTTT. Translation gives CSVEERRDGTEAFF.

The V gene is TRBV7-8, the J gene TRBJ2-3; 7 bases are shared with TRBD1. The CDR3 runs to 17 residues. With V trimmed by 2 bases and J by 3 bases, 11 bases remained unmatched. Germline loops: CDR1 SGHVS, CDR2 FQNEAQ. The CDR3 here is CASSLRSGGLGTDTQYF. In DNA, the CDR3 is TGTGCCAGCAGCTTAAGGTCAGGGGGATTGGGGACAGATACGCAGTATTTT.

The rearrangement uses TRBV10-2 and TRBJ1-5; TRBD1 might be the D (6 bases). CDR1 and CDR2 (germline): WSHSY, SAAADI. The CDR3 is 13 residues long. The V end was cut by 6 bases, the J end by 7 bases, with 13 bases between. CDR3 sequence reads: CASSYRVGQPQHF. The CDR3, as DNA: TGCGCCAGCAGCTACAGGGTGGGGCAGCCCCAGCATTTT.

The chain couples TRBV14 to TRBJ1-6; maybe TRBD1 (6 bases). Per the germline V gene, CDR1 is SGHDN and CDR2 is FVKESK. Deletions cut 3 bases from V and 7 bases from J, with 13 bases between. CDR3 length equals 15 residues. The CDR3 loop reads CASSQAGVTNSPLHF. CDR3 DNA sequence: TGTGCCAGCAGCCAGGCAGGGGTGACAAATTCACCCCTCCACTTT. Together with reference TRBV14 and TRBJ1-6, the CDR3 gives the full variable domain: EAGVTQFPSHSVIEKGQTVTLRCDPISGHDNLYWYRRVMGKEIKFLLHFVKESKQDESGMPNNRFLAERTGGTYSTLKVQPAELEDSGVYFCASSQAGVTNSPLHFGNGTRLTVT.

The CDR3 DNA sequence: TGTGCCAGCAGCCAAGTTTACGGGACAGGGGGAACCTACGAGCAGTACTTC. Encoded protein: CASSQVYGTGGTYEQYF. The chain carries TRBV3-1 (or the pseudogene TRBV3-2) and TRBJ2-7; 11 positions agree with TRBD1. The CDR3 is 17 residues long. Germline values: CDR1 LGHDT, CDR2 YNNKEL (reference sequence). Trimming took 1 base from V and 2 from J; bases not matched to a gene: 7.

This clone was seen just once. The chain has TRBV5-4 and TRBJ2-1; 7 nucleotides agree with TRBD2. This CDR3 contains 16 residues. J gave up 4 bases and V 0 bases, and 7 bases lay outside the gene matches. Germline assignment: CDR1 SGHNT and CDR2 YYREEE (reference sequence). This chain's CDR3 is CASSLASGGLYNEQFF. CDR3 in DNA: TGTGCCAGCAGCTTGGCCTCGGGGGGTCTTTACAATGAGCAGTTCTTC.

CDR3 DNA sequence: TGTGCCAGCAGCCCCCCGGGACACCGTAACTATGGCTACACCTTC. Amino acids: CASSPPGHRNYGYTF. The gene calls are TRBV7-2 and TRBJ1-2; maybe TRBD1 (6 bases). From germline, CDR1 is SGHTA and CDR2 FQGNSA. The V end was cut by 5 bases, the J end by 1 base, with 14 bases between. The CDR3 loop spans 15 amino acids.

The rearrangement joins TRBV6-5 to TRBJ2-3; 9 bases agree with TRBD2. The V and J ends lost 7 bases and 4 bases, in that order; junction bases with no gene match: 6. CDR3 length: 14 amino acids. From germline, CDR1 is MNHEY and CDR2 SVGAGI. Written as DNA, the CDR3 is TGTGCCAGCACTCAGCGGGGGGTCGCAGATACGCAGTATTTT. It translates to CASTQRGVADTQYF.

The chain carries TRBV19 and TRBJ2-5; D is uncertain. The length of the CDR3 is 12 residues. Trimming left V 5 bases short and J 5 bases short, with 9 bases between. Germline-derived CDR1 and CDR2 are LNHDA and SQIVND (reference sequence). CDR3 residues: CASSPSRETQYF. The CDR3 DNA sequence: TGTGCCAGTAGTCCCTCGAGGGAGACCCAGTACTTC.

V usage is TRBV7-2 and J usage is TRBJ1-5; no clear D. This CDR3 region has 12 residues. The germline CDR1 and CDR2 sequences are SGHTA and FQGNSA. The V end was cut by 3 bases, the J end by 6 bases, with 6 bases between. CDR3 amino acids: CASSFGVQPQHF. In DNA, the CDR3 is TGTGCCAGCAGCTTCGGTGTTCAGCCCCAGCATTTT.

The CDR3 here is CASSEGAGLNTEAFF. The CDR3 nucleotides read TGTGCCAGCAGTGAAGGGGCAGGACTGAACACTGAAGCTTTCTTT. The rearrangement uses TRBV25-1 and TRBJ1-1, with TRBD1 as a possible D gene (5 bases). Germline CDR1 MGHDK, CDR2 SYGVNS. Trimming stripped 2 bases from V and 0 bases from J, with 10 bases between. CDR3 length: 15 amino acids.

There are many counts of this clone. This chain uses TRBV6-5 with TRBJ1-5; 11 bases fit TRBD1. CDR1 MNHEY and CDR2 SVGAGI come from the germline V gene. V shed 2 bases, J shed 7 bases, and the junction held 1 base outside the gene matches. The length of the CDR3 is 14 residues. In nucleotides, the CDR3 is TGTGCCAGCAGTTACGGGACAGGGGGGCAGCCCCAGCATTTT. This encodes CASSYGTGGQPQHF.

This clone was counted only a few times. This chain links TRBV28 with TRBJ1-5; no firm D call. Germline V gene data show CDR1 as MDHEN and CDR2 as SYDVKM. The CDR3 runs 19 residues. The ends were cut back, 5 bases at V and 0 bases at J, with 23 bases in the middle. CDR3 DNA sequence: TGTGCCAGCAGTCCCCCCGGAGGGATAACATCCTATAGCAATCAGCCCCAGCATTTT. Its protein product is CASSPPGGITSYSNQPQHF.

V and J are TRBV7-9 and TRBJ2-3; no clear D. V lost 4 bases, J lost 6 bases, and 8 bases lay in between. Germline CDR1 reads SEHNR; CDR2 reads FQNEAQ (reference sequence). This CDR3 spans 12 amino acids. In DNA form, the CDR3 reads TGTGCCAGCAGCTCCACATTGGATACGCAGTATTTT. Translated: CASSSTLDTQYF.

As regards this clone: This CDR3 is also generated by other DNA sequences in the sample. The V and J genes are TRBV3-1 (or the pseudogene TRBV3-2) and TRBJ2-5, with TRBD2 matching 8 bases. Germline CDR1 is LGHDT and CDR2 is YNNKEL (reference sequence). CDR3 size: 14 residues. V lost 2 bases and J lost 1; bases outside the gene matches: 0. The CDR3 region is CASSQTSGQETQYF. The CDR3 coding sequence is TGTGCCAGCAGCCAAACTAGCGGCCAAGAGACCCAGTACTTC.

The chain combines TRBV19 with TRBJ1-5, with D unclear. CDR3 length: 15 residues. CDR1 is LNHDA, CDR2 SQIVND, per germline (reference sequence). V lost 1 base to trimming and J lost 2 bases, with 9 bases between them. DNA for the CDR3: TGTGCCAGTAGTATAGGTCCGGCGGGCAATCAGCCCCAGCATTTT. Translating it yields CASSIGPAGNQPQHF.

The V call is TRBV9, the J call TRBJ2-1, with TRBD1 matching 9 bases. CDR1 is SGDLS and CDR2 is YYNGEE in the germline V gene. This CDR3 is 15 amino acids long. V lost 0 bases to trimming and J lost 4 bases; unmatched junction nucleotides: 2. CDR3 amino acids: CASSVEGTGYNEQFF. The CDR3 region has the DNA TGTGCCAGCAGCGTAGAGGGGACAGGGTACAATGAGCAGTTCTTC.